Detailed here is one TCR beta chain. The antigen it recognizes is unknown. No clone much larger than this one lies a single base away; base qualities are absent. From the cysteine through the phenylalanine, the CDR3 covers 13 amino acids. Only the CDR3 region is kept as DNA, spanning 39 bases read in frame from base 1. Between the V and J ends, shortened by 7 bases and 7 bases respectively, the junction contains 16 bases. CDR1 and CDR2 are read off the germline V gene (reference sequence) as MNHNY and SVGAGI. The source of the sample is a study of lymphopenia after photon versus proton radiotherapy (dated by TCRdb to between 2018 and 2021). Turning to the overall study: In patients with gastrointestinal tumors who developed high-grade lymphopenia, the study compared the immunological effects of photon radiation therapy with those of proton radiation therapy. A cohort of some 22 patients with gastrointestinal tumors who received either photon or proton therapy and subsequently developed lymphopenia was included. The goal of the study was to characterize the differences between the two radiation modalities in how they affect the immune system. What the authors observed across the whole study: Proton-treated patients stayed relatively stable during treatment, while photon-treated patients lost naive T cells and TCR diversity and gained effector/memory populations. The survival association was assessed only in patients who died, and better survival with proton therapy was presented by the authors as a possibility rather than a demonstrated result. After the lymphocyte count nadir, photon-treated repertoires showed oligoclonal expansion, especially of CD8+ Temra cells, which drove the drop in diversity. Across the cohort, among patients who died, a greater drop in TCR diversity after the nadir was inversely correlated with overall survival time.

Receptor libraries were prepared by the immunoSEQ multiplex PCR assay. Alongside multiparametric flow cytometry, deep sequencing of rearranged TCR beta loci was used to profile the T cell repertoires. Entries here come from immuneACCESS through TCRdb and include only in-frame sequences with V and J called. Some clones fail to appear in such tables; in the studies checked, an unresolved V gene covers under half of the shortfall, and the cause of the remainder is unknown. This sample is represented by more than 70,000 clones; about 86% of them were singletons. Roughly 1.4% of the sample is held by the ten biggest clonotypes.

The source material was peripheral blood, sampled from a patient treated with proton-based radiotherapy. This chain is built from TRBV6-6 and TRBJ1-1, with no reliable assignment of the D segment. The receptor's source is a man aged 55 to 70 with pancreatic cancer. The DNA reads as follows: TGTGCCAGCAACCGCCAACCTGGAGTTGAAGCTTTCTTT. Protein translation: CASNRQPGVEAFF.